This TCR beta chain is drawn from a study of shared clonotypes between healthy human individuals. Sequencing was performed with immunoSEQ multiplex PCR; in TCRdb, only in-frame clones are kept and a portion is missing. The sample comprises about 680,000 clones, 92% of which are singletons, and nearly 25% rests with the top ten. The study's findings and limits: Incompleteness in sorted-subset sequencing, despite large depth, was shown by rarefaction. Generally, naive subsets came out with larger estimated richness than memory subsets.

After removal of 7 bases from V and 5 bases from J, the junction contained 7 bases not matched to a gene. The CDR3 totals 15 residues. Per the germline V gene, CDR1 is SEHNR and CDR2 is FQNEAQ (reference sequence). For this clone: Its antigen is as yet unknown.

Naive-designated CD8 cells lacked CD45RO, were positively enriched for CCR7, and omitted terminally differentiated effector memory CD45RA+ cells. All donors were Caucasian adults living in Nashville, Tennessee. This chain uses TRBV7-9 with TRBJ2-1; 11 bases map to TRBD2. The source of this sequence is a man younger than 40 in good health. The sample was naive CD8+ T cells sorted from blood. CDR3 DNA sequence: TGTGCCAGCAACCTAGCGGGAGGATCCAACAATGAGCAGTTCTTC. Translation: CASNLAGGSNNEQFF.